Sequencing of this T cell receptor beta chain was carried out in a study of vaccination and CD4 T cells after COVID-19. Study at large: At a median approximately 97 days (range 35 to 161) after diagnosis, post-COVID samples were drawn. The peptides that stimulated the cells were overlapping spike peptides from SARS-CoV-2, HCoV-NL63, HCoV-OC43 and HCoV-229E.

The treatment was: approximately 9-day PBMC culture with coronavirus spike peptide pools or control peptides (ViraFEST assay). In its sample, this clonotype was seen a few times. Its target is not known. The study sequenced cultured CD4+ T cell DNA using the Oncomine TCR Beta short-read assay. TCRdb reanalysed the PCR reads using MiXCR and keeps one entry per CDR3 protein. The sample consists of 10,000 or so distinct CDR3 sequences, 40% to 60% of them appearing once. CDR3 length: 13 residues. Germline CDR1 SGHTA, CDR2 FQGNSA. Trimming took 5 bases from V and 4 from J, leaving 11 bases between them. The V gene is TRBV7-2, the J gene TRBJ1-2; unclear D gene. The sample comprised CD4+ T cells from blood, cultured in vitro. The sequence came from a human donor who had recovered from COVID-19. CDR3 sequence reads: CASSRPGGYGYTF. The CDR3 region has the DNA TGTGCCAGCAGCCGTCCGGGAGGCTATGGCTACACCTTC.